One and the same sample provided the 15 T cell receptor beta chains below, sequenced in a study of blood T cell repertoires in COVID-19. Repertoires were generated with immunoSEQ multiplex PCR, while TCRdb's copy carries only in-frame clones and drops some. The sample lists about 140,000 clones, approximately 85% seen once, with just under 3% in the top ten. Sequencing was carried out using peripheral blood. The receptors stem from a man in his fifties or sixties with acute or convalescent COVID-19.

The rearrangement uses TRBV2 and TRBJ2-7, with D tentatively TRBD2 (5 bases). Germline loops: CDR1 SNHLY, CDR2 FYNNEI. V gave up 8 bases and J gave up 4 bases, with 12 bases separating them. The CDR3 consists of 12 residues. CDR3 DNA: TGTGCCAGCTCCGGGGATTGGTACGAGCAGTACTTC. This translates into CASSGDWYEQYF.

J is TRBJ2-5 and V is TRBV5-8; 9 positions match TRBD2. The CDR3 runs to 17 residues. Germline V lookup: CDR1 SGHTS, CDR2 YDEGEE. The ends lost 2 bases at V and 5 bases at J; junction bases unmatched: 13. This chain's CDR3 is CASSLGALSGSDETQYF. The CDR3 nucleotides are TGTGCCAGCAGCTTAGGGGCCCTTAGCGGGAGTGACGAGACCCAGTACTTC.

This chain links TRBV11-1 with TRBJ2-1; tentative D call: TRBD2 (5 bases). From germline, CDR1 is SGHAT and CDR2 FQDESV (reference sequence). V gave up 6 bases and J gave up 3 bases, with 15 bases separating them. CDR3 length: 15 residues. Here the CDR3 DNA reads TGTGCCAGCAGGCCCAAAACCGGGAACTACAATGAGCAGTTCTTC. Encoded protein: CASRPKTGNYNEQFF.

This sequence joins TRBV6-2 or TRBV6-3 and TRBJ1-2; D remains ambiguous. Trimming took 2 bases from V and 3 from J, leaving 10 bases between them. The CDR3 covers 14 residues. Germline V gene lookup returns CDR1 MNHEY and CDR2 SVGEGT. The CDR3 loop is CASSYREPHYGYTF. The CDR3 DNA reads as TGTGCCAGCAGTTACCGGGAGCCCCACTATGGCTACACCTTC.

CDR3 in amino acids: CASSSTPGTTPDTQYF. The DNA of the CDR3 is TGCGCCAGCAGCTCCACACCCGGGACTACCCCAGATACGCAGTATTTT. The chain joins TRBV5-1 to TRBJ2-3; 7 nucleotides line up with TRBD2. This CDR3 is built from 16 residues. V shed 3 bases, J shed 4 bases, and the junction held 11 bases outside the gene matches. Germline CDR1 and CDR2: SGHRS and YFSETQ.

The V gene is TRBV6-1, the J gene TRBJ1-2; tentatively, D is TRBD1 (5 bases). The V gene lost 3 bases and the J gene lost 2 bases, with 7 bases spanning the gap. From germline, CDR1 is MNHNS and CDR2 SASEGT. The CDR3 sequence is 13 residues long. CDR3 region: CASSDGGNYGYTF. CDR3 DNA sequence: TGTGCCAGCAGTGACGGGGGGAACTATGGCTACACCTTC.

The chain combines TRBV7-2 with TRBJ1-1; 7 positions agree with TRBD1. Germline V gene lookup returns CDR1 SGHTA and CDR2 FQGNSA. The ends lost 5 bases at V and 1 base at J; junction bases unmatched: 7. There are 15 residues in the CDR3. CDR3 in DNA: TGTGCCAGCAGCCAGGGACAGCCGAAGAACACTGAAGCTTTCTTT. Translated, it gives CASSQGQPKNTEAFF. The full variable domain, with the rest looked up from reference TRBV7-2 and TRBJ1-1, is GAGVSQSPSNKVTEKGKDVELRCDPISGHTALYWYRQSLGQGLEFLIYFQGNSAPDKSGLPSDRFSAERTGGSVSTLTIQRTQQEDSAVYLCASSQGQPKNTEAFFGQGTRLTVV.

The gene calls are TRBV7-9 and TRBJ2-3; 9 bases are a match to TRBD2. Germline lookup yields CDR1 SEHNR and CDR2 FQNEAQ (reference sequence). V lost 4 bases to trimming and J lost 2 bases; unmatched junction nucleotides: 7. The CDR3 runs to 16 residues. The CDR3 bases are TGTGCCAGCAGCTCATGGACTAGCGTAAACACAGATACGCAGTATTTT. Translated, it gives CASSSWTSVNTDTQYF. Based on the CDR3 plus reference TRBV7-9 and TRBJ2-3, the full variable domain is DTGVSQNPRHKITKRGQNVTFRCDPISEHNRLYWYRQTLGQGPEFLTYFQNEAQLEKSRLLSDRFSAERPKGSFSTLEIQRTEQGDSAMYLCASSSWTSVNTDTQYFGPGTRLTVL.

The V call is TRBV30, the J call TRBJ2-7; D gene ambiguous. V was trimmed by 0 bases and J by 9 bases, leaving 15 bases between them. Germline assignment: CDR1 GTSNPN and CDR2 SVGIG (reference sequence). The CDR3 runs to 13 residues. Here the CDR3 reads CAWSVREESAQYF. CDR3 nucleotide sequence: TGTGCCTGGAGTGTACGTGAGGAGAGTGCGCAGTACTTC. Full variable domain (rest looked up from reference TRBV30 and TRBJ2-7): SQTIHQWPATLVQPVGSPLSLECTVEGTSNPNLYWYRQAAGRGLQLLFYSVGIGQISSEVPQNLSASRPQDRQFILSSKKLLLSDSGFYLCAWSVREESAQYFGPGTRLTVT.

The chain combines TRBV5-1 with TRBJ1-2, with 8 bases that match TRBD1. Trimming cost V 0 bases and J 0 bases; bases outside gene matches: 4. CDR1 SGHRS and CDR2 YFSETQ come from the germline V gene. This CDR3 region has 16 residues. Written as DNA, the CDR3 is TGCGCCAGCAGCTTGGGACAGGGGTCGGCTAACTATGGCTACACCTTC. Its translation is CASSLGQGSANYGYTF.

The V call is TRBV27, the J call TRBJ1-6; a possible D gene is TRBD1 (5 bases). The CDR3 consists of 14 residues. In germline, CDR1 is MNHEY, CDR2 SMNVEV (reference sequence). Trimming shortened V by 6 bases and J by 4 bases, and 10 bases separated the two germline ends. The CDR3 spells CASSWGGYNSPLHF. In DNA, the CDR3 is TGTGCCAGCAGCTGGGGGGGATATAATTCACCCCTCCACTTT.

The chain employs TRBV6-5 and TRBJ1-4, with 8 bases identical to TRBD1. This CDR3 is 14 amino acids long. V lost 6 bases, J lost 8 bases, and 8 bases stayed unmatched. Germline-derived CDR1 and CDR2 are MNHEY and SVGAGI. The CDR3 nucleotides are TGTGCCAGCAGGACAGCCGGGACAGGCGAAAAACTGTTTTTT. This codes for CASRTAGTGEKLFF.

This clone turned up a few times. This chain connects TRBV5-1 to TRBJ1-2, with 7 bases matching TRBD1. The CDR3 covers 14 residues. The ends lost 0 bases at V and 8 bases at J; junction bases unmatched: 7. Germline CDR1 is SGHRS and CDR2 is YFSETQ. CDR3 coding DNA: TGCGCCAGCAGCTTGGCAAGGGGGCGATTCGGCTACACCTTC. Protein sequence: CASSLARGRFGYTF. Looking up the rest from reference TRBV5-1 and TRBJ1-2 gives the full variable domain: KAGVTQTPRYLIKTRGQQVTLSCSPISGHRSVSWYQQTPGQGLQFLFEYFSETQRNKGNFPGRFSGRQFSNSRSEMNVSTLELGDSALYLCASSLARGRFGYTFGSGTRLTVV.

This chain uses TRBV24-1 with TRBJ1-1, with unresolved D. The V and J ends lost 5 bases and 10 bases respectively, with 10 bases between them. The germline V gene has CDR1 KGHDR and CDR2 SFDVKD. CDR3 length: 11 residues. The CDR3 region has the DNA TGTGCCACCAGTGGCGGAGACGGAGCTTTCTTT. Protein: CATSGGDGAFF.

This sequence joins TRBV6-5 and TRBJ2-7, with D maybe TRBD2 (6 bases). Germline V gene sequence: CDR1 MNHEY, CDR2 SVGAGI. This CDR3 is 13 amino acids long. Trimming took 6 bases from V and 4 from J, leaving 13 bases between them. CDR3 protein: CASSLAQSYEQYF. CDR3 DNA: TGTGCCAGCAGCCTAGCGCAGTCGTACGAGCAGTACTTC.